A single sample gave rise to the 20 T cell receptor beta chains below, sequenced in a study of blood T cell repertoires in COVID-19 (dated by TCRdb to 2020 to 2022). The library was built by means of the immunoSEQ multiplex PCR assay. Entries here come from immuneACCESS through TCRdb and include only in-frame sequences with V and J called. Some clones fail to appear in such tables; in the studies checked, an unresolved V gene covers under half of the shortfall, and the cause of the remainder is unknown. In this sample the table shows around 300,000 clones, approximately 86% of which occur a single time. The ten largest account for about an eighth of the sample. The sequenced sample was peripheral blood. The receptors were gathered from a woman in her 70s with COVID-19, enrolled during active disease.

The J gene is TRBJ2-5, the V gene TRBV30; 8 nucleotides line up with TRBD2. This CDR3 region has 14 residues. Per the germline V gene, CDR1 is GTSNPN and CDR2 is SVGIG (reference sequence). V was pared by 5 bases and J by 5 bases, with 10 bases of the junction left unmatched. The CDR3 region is CAWARRGGVETQYF. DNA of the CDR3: TGTGCCTGGGCGCGACGGGGGGGCGTGGAGACCCAGTACTTC.

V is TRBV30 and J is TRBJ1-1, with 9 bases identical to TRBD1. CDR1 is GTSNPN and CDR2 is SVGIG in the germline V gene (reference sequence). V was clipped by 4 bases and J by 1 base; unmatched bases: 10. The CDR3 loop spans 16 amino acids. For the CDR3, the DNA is TGTGCCTGGATGGCCGGACAGGGGCTGTCGAACACTGAAGCTTTCTTT. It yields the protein CAWMAGQGLSNTEAFF.

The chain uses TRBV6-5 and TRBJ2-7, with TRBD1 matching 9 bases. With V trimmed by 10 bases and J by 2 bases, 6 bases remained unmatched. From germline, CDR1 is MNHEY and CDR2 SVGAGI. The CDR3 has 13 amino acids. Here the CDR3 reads CATNRDRAYEQYF. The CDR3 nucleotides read TGTGCCACCAACCGGGACAGGGCCTACGAGCAGTACTTC.

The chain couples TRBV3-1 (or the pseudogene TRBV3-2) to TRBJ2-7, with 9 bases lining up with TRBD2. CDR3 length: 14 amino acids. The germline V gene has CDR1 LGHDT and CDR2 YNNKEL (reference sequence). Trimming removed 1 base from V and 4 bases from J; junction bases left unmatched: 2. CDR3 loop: CASSQGLAGYEQYF. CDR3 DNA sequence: TGTGCCAGCAGCCAAGGGCTAGCGGGATACGAGCAGTACTTC.

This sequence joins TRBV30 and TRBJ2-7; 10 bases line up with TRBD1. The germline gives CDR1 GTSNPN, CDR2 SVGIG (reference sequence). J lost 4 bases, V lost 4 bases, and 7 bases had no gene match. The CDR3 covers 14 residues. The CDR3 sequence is CAWNTGTGAYEQYF. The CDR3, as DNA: TGTGCCTGGAACACCGGGACAGGGGCGTACGAGCAGTACTTC.

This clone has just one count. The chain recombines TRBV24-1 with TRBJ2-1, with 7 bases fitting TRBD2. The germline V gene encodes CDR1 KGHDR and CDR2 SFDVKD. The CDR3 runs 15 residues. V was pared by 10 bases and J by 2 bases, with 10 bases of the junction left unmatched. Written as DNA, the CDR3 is TGTGCCACTTCGACTAGCTGGACCCCCTACAATGAGCAGTTCTTC. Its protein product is CATSTSWTPYNEQFF.

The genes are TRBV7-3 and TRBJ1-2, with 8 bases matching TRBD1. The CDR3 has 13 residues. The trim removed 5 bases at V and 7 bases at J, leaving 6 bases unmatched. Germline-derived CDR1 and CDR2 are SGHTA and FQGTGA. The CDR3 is CASSAGGSFGYTF. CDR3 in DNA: TGTGCCAGCAGCGCAGGGGGCTCTTTTGGCTACACCTTC.

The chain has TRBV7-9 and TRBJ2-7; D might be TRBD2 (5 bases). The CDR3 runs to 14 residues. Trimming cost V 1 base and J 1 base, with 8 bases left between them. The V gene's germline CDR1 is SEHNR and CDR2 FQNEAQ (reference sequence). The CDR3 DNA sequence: TGTGCCAGCAGCTTAGGTTCGGGGTCCTACGAGCAGTACTTC. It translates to CASSLGSGSYEQYF.

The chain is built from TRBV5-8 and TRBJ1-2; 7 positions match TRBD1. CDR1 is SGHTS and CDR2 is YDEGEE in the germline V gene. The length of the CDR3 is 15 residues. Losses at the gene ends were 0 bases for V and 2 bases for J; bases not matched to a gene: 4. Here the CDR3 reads CASSLASTGNYGYTF. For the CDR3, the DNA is TGTGCCAGCAGCTTGGCCTCGACAGGGAACTATGGCTACACCTTC.

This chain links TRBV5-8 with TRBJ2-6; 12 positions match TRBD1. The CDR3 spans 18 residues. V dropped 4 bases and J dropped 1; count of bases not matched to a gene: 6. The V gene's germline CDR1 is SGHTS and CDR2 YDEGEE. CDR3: CASSLGTGGFSGANVLTF. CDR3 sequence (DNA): TGTGCCAGCAGCCTAGGGACAGGGGGCTTTTCTGGGGCCAACGTCCTGACTTTC.

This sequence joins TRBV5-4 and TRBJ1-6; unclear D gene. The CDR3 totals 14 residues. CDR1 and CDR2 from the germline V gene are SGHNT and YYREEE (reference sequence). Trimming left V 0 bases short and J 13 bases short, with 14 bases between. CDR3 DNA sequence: TGTGCCAGCAGCTTGGTCAGCGGCCTCCCCCCCCTCCACTTT. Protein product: CASSLVSGLPPLHF.

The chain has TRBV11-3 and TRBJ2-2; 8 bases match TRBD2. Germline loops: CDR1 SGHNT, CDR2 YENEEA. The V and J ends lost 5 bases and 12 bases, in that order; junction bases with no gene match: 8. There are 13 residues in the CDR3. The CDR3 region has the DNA TGTGCCAGCAGCGTTGTGGCGGGGGGCCAGCTGTTTTTT. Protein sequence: CASSVVAGGQLFF.

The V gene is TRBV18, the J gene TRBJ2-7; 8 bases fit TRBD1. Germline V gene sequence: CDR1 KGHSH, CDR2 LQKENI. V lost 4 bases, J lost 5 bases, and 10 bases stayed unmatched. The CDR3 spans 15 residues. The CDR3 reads CASSRGQVQVDEQYF. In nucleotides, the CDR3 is TGTGCCAGCTCACGGGGACAGGTTCAGGTAGACGAGCAGTACTTC.

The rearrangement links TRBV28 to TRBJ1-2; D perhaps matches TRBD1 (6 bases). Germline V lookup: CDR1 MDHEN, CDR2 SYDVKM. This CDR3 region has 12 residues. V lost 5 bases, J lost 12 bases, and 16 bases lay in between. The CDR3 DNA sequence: TGTGCCAGCAGTCCTATGTGGGGGCTGGACACCTTC. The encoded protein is CASSPMWGLDTF.

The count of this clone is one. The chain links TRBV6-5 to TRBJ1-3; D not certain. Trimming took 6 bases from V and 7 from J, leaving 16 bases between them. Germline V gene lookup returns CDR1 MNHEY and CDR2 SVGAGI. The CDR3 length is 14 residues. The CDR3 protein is CASRSAGNTNTIYF. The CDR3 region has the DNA TGTGCCAGCAGGTCGGCGGGGAATACGAACACCATATATTTT.

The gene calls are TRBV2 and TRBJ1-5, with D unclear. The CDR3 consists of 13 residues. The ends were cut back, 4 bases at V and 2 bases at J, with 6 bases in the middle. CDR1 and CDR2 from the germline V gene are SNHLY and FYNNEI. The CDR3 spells CASSGRGNQPQHF. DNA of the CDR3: TGTGCCAGCAGTGGTCGGGGCAATCAGCCCCAGCATTTT.

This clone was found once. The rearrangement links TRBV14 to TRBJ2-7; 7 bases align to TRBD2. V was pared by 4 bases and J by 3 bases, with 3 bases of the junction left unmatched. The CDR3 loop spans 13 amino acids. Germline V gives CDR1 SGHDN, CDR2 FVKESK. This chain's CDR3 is CASSPPGGYEQYF. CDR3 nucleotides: TGTGCCAGCAGCCCGCCGGGGGGCTACGAGCAGTACTTC.

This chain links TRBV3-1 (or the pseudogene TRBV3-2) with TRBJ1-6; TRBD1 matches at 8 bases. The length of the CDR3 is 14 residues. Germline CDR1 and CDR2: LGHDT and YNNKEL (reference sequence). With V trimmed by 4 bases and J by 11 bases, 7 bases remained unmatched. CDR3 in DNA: TGTGCCAGCAGCCTTGGACAGGGTCCGACACCCCTCCACTTT. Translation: CASSLGQGPTPLHF.

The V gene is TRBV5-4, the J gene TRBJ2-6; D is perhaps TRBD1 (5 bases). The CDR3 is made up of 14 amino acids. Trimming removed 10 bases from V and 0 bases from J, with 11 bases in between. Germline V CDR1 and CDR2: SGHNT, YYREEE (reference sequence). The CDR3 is CAAQQASGANVLTF. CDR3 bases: TGTGCCGCCCAACAGGCCTCTGGGGCCAACGTCCTGACTTTC.

The CDR3 DNA sequence: TGTGCCAGCAGCCCGCGACTAGCGGGGACCACAGATACGCAGTATTTT. Its translation is CASSPRLAGTTDTQYF. The chain uses TRBV7-2 and TRBJ2-3; 11 positions agree with TRBD2. From germline, CDR1 is SGHTA and CDR2 FQGNSA. Trimming cost V 5 bases and J 2 bases; bases outside gene matches: 6. The CDR3 covers 16 residues.